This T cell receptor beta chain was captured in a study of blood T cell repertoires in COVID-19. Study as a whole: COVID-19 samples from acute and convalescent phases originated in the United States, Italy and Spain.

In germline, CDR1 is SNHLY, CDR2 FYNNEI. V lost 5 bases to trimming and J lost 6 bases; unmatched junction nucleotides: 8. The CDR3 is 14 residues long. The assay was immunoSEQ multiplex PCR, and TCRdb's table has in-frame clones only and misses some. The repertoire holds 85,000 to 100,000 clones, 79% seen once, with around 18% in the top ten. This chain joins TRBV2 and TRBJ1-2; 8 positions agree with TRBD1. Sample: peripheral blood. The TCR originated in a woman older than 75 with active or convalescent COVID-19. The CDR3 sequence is CASSIRGPVDGYTF. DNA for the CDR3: TGTGCCAGCAGTATCAGGGGGCCGGTGGATGGCTACACCTTC.